This TCR beta chain is from a study of human T cells and chemical hapten exposure. Across the whole study: How much TCR each sample yielded varied, mostly because pooled library volumes differed slightly.

Points from the study as a whole: Counts of TCRs above 1 in 1000 frequency stayed unchanged with DPC sensitization.

The library gave individual cDNA molecules unique molecular identifiers. Original processing notes: With a range of roughly 20,000 to 690,600, the median per sample was roughly 91,000 TCRs. TCRdb processed the RACE reads anew with MiXCR; each CDR3 protein has one entry. These V and J calls originate from TCRdb's pipeline instead of the authors' own analysis. The sample consists of around 80,000 distinct CDR3 sequences, over 8.5% of them appearing once. A few counts support this clonotype. What it recognizes is unknown. Time point specified: healthy volunteer bleed at 6 weeks. Researchers extracted total RNA from unfractionated whole blood. The CDR3 runs to 15 residues. Germline V lookup: CDR1 MNHEY, CDR2 SVGAGI. Trimming removed 3 bases from V and 4 bases from J; junction bases left unmatched: 6.

The sample comprised whole blood. The chain joins TRBV6-5 to TRBJ1-1; 9 nucleotides line up with TRBD1. The receptor was derived from a male donor in good health. Some clones in this sample may be carry-over from other donors' samples. Written as DNA, the CDR3 is TGTGCCAGCAGTTATCAACAGGGGGCGGCCACTGAAGCTTTCTTT. This gives the protein CASSYQQGAATEAFF.